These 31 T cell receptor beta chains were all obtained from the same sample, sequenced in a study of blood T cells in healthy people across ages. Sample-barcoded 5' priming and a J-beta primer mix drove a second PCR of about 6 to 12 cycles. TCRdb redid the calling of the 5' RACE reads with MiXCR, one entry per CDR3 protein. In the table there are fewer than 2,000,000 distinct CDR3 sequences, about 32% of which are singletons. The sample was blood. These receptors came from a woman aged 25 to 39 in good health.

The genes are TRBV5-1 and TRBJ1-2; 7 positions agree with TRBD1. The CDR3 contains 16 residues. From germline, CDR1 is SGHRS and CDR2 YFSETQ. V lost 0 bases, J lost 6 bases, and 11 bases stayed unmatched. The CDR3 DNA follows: TGCGCCAGCAGCTTGGAGGGACAGAGGGCGCTGAATGGCTACACCTTC. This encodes CASSLEGQRALNGYTF.

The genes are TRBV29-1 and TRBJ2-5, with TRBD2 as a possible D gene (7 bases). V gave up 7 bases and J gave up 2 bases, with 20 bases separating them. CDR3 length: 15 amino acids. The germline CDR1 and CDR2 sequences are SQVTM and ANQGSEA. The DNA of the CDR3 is TGCAGCGCCGGATCGGGGGGCGCTGATCAAGAGACCCAGTACTTC. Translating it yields CSAGSGGADQETQYF.

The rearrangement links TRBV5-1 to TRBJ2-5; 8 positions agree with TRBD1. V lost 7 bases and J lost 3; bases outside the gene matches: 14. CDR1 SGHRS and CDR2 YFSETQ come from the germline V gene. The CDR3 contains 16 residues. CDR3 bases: TGCGCCAGCCTACGGGCCGGGACAGGCATAGAAGAGACCCAGTACTTC. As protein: CASLRAGTGIEETQYF.

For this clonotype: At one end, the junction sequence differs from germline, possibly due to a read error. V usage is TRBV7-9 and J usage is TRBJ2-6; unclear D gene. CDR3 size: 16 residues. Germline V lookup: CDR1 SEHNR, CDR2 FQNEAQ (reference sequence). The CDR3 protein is CVSSQIRSSGANVLTF. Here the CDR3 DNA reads TGTGTCAGCAGCCAAATCAGAAGCTCTGGGGCCAACGTCCTGACTTTC.

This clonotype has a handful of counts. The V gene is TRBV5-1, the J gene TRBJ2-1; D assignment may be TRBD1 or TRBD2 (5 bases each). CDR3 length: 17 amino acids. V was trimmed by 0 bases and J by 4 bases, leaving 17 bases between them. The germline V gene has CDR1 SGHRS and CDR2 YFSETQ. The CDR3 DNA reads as TGCGCCAGCAGCTTGGCCGTGGGCCGAGGGGTTTACAATGAGCAGTTCTTC. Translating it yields CASSLAVGRGVYNEQFF.

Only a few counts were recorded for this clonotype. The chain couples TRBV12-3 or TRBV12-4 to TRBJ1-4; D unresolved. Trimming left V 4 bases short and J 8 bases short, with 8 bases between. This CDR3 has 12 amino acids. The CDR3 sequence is CASSYLGEKLFF. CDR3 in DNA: TGTGCCAGCAGTTATTTGGGGGAAAAACTGTTTTTT.

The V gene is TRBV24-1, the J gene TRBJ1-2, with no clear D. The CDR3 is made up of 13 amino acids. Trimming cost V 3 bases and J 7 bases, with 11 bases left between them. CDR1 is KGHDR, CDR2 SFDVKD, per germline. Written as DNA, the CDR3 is TGTGCCACCAGTGATGGGAGGGTCGGTGGCTACACCTTC. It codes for CATSDGRVGGYTF.

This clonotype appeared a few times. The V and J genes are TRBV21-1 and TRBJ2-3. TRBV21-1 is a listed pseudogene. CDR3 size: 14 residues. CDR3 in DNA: TGTGCCAGCAGCAAAGGCACAAGCACAGATACGCAGTATTTT. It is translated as CASSKGTSTDTQYF.

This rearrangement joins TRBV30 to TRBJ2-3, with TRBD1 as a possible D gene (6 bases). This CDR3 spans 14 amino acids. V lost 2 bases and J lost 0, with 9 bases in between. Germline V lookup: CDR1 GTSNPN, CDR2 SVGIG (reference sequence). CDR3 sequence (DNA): TGTGCCTGGAGTAAGGGACAAAGCACAGATACGCAGTATTTT. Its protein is CAWSKGQSTDTQYF.

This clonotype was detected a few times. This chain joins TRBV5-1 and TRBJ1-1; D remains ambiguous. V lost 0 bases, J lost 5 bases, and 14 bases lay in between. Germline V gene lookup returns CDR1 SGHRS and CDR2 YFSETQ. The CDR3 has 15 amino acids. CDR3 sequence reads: CASSLVSDRSTEAFF. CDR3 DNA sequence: TGCGCCAGCAGCTTGGTATCGGACCGGAGTACTGAAGCTTTCTTT.

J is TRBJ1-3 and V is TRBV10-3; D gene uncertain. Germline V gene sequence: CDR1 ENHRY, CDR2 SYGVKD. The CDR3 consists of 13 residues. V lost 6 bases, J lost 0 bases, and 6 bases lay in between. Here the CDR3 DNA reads TGTGCCATCAGGGTAGGCTCTGGAAACACCATATATTTT. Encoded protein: CAIRVGSGNTIYF.

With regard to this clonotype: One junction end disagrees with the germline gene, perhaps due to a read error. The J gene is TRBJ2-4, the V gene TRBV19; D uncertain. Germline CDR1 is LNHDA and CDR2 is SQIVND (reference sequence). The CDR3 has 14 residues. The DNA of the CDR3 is TGTGCCAGCAGTATGGGCAGGATTCGCGACATTCAGTACTTC. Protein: CASSMGRIRDIQYF.

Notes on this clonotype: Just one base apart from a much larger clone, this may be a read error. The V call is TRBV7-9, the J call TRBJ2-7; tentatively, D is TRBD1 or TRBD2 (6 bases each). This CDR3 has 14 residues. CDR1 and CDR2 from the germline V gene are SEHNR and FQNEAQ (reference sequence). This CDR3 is CANSLGGITYEQYF. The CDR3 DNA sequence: TGTGCCAACAGCTTAGGGGGGATAACCTACGAGCAGTACTTC.

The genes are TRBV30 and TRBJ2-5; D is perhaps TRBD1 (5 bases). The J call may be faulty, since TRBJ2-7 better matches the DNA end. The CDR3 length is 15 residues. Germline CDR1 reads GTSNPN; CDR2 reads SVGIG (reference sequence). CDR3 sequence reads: CAWSGHQGGDSEQYF. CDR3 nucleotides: TGTGCCTGGAGTGGTCATCAGGGTGGGGATTCCGAGCAGTACTTC.

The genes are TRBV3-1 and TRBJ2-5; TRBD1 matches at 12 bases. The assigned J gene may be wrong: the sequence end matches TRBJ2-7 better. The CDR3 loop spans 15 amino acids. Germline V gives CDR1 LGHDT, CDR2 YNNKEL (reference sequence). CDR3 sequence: CASSRDRGRANEQYF. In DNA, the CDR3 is TGTGCCAGCAGCCGGGACAGGGGGCGAGCGAACGAGCAGTACTTC.

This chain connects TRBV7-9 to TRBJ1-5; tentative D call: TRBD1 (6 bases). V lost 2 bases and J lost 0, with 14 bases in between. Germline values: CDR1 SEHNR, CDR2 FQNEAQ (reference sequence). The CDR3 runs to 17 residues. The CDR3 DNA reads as TGTGCCAGCAGCTTAAGCGGGGGCGAGAATAGCAATCAGCCCCAGCATTTT. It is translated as CASSLSGGENSNQPQHF.

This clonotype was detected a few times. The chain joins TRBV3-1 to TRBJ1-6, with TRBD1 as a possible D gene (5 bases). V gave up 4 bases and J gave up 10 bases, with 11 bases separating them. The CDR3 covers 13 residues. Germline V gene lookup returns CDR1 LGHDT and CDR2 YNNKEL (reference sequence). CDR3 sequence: CASSPSGESPLHF. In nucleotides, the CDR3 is TGTGCCAGCAGCCCCTCGGGGGAATCACCCCTCCACTTT.

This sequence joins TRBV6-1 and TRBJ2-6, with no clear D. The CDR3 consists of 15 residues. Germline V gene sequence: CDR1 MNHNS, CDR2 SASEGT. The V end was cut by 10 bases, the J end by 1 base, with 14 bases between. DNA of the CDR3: TGTGCCACCAAGTATCCGGGTTCTGGGGCCAACGTCCTGACTTTC. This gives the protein CATKYPGSGANVLTF.

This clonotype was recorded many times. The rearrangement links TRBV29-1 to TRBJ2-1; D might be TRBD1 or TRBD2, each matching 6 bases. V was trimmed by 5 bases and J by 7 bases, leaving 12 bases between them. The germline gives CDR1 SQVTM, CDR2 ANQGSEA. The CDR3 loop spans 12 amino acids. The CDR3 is CSVRIGGNEQFF. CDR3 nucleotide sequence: TGCAGCGTTAGGATAGGGGGGAATGAGCAGTTCTTC.

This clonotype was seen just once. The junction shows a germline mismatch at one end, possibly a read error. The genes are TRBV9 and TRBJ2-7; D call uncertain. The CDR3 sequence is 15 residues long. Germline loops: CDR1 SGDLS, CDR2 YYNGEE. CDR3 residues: CVSSVGVEPTYEQYF. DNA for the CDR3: TGTGTCAGCAGCGTAGGTGTGGAGCCCACCTACGAGCAGTACTTC.

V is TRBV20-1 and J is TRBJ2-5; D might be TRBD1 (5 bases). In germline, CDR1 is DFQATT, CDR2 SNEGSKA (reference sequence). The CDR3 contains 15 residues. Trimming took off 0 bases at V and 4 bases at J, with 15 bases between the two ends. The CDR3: CSAREHQGRGETQYF. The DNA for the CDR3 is TGCAGTGCTAGAGAGCATCAGGGTAGGGGAGAGACCCAGTACTTC.

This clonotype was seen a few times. CDR3: CSARQGVEAYEQYF. In DNA form, the CDR3 reads TGCAGTGCACGACAGGGGGTCGAGGCCTACGAGCAGTACTTC. V and J are TRBV20-1 and TRBJ2-7, with 9 bases that match TRBD1. V was pared by 6 bases and J by 2 bases, with 8 bases of the junction left unmatched. The CDR3 runs to 14 residues. CDR1 and CDR2 (germline): DFQATT, SNEGSKA (reference sequence).

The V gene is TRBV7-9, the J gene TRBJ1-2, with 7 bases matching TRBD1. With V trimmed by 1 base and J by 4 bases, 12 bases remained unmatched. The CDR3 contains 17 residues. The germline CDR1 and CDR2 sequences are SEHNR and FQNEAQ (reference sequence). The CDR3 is CASSLEGDSHKPYGYTF. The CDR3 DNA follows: TGTGCCAGCAGCTTAGAGGGGGACAGCCATAAACCCTATGGCTACACCTTC. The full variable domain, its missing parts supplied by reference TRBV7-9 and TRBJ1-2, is DTGVSQNPRHKITKRGQNVTFRCDPISEHNRLYWYRQTLGQGPEFLTYFQNEAQLEKSRLLSDRFSAERPKGSFSTLEIQRTEQGDSAMYLCASSLEGDSHKPYGYTFGSGTRLTVV.

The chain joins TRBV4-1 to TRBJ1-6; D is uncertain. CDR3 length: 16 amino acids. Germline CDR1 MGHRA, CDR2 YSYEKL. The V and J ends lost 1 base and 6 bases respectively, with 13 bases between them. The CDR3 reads CASSQGPGIGNSPLHF. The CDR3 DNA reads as TGCGCCAGCAGCCAAGGCCCAGGTATTGGTAATTCACCCCTCCACTTT.

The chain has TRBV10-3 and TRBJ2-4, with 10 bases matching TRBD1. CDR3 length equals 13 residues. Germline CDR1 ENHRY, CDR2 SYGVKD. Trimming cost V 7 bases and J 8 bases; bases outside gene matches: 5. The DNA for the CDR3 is TGTGCCATCAACAATGGGACAGGGGACATTCAGTACTTC. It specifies CAINNGTGDIQYF.

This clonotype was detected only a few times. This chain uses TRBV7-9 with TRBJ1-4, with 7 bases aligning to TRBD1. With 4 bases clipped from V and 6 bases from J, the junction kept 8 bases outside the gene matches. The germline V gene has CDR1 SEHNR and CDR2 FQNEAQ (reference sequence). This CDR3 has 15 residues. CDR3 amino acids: CASSSNRGPDEKLFF. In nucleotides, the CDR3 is TGTGCCAGCAGCTCCAACAGGGGCCCGGATGAAAAACTGTTTTTT.

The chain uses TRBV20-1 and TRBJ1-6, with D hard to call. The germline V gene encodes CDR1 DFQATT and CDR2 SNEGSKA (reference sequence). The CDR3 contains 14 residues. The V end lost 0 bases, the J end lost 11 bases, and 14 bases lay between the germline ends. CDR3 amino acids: CSARDEQQWTPLHF. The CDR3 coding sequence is TGCAGTGCTAGAGATGAGCAACAATGGACACCCCTCCACTTT.

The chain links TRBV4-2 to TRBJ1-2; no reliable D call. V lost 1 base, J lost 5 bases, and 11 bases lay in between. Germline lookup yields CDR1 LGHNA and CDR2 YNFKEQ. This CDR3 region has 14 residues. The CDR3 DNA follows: TGTGCCAGCAGCCAAGGGTTACAGTCATATGGCTACACCTTC. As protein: CASSQGLQSYGYTF.

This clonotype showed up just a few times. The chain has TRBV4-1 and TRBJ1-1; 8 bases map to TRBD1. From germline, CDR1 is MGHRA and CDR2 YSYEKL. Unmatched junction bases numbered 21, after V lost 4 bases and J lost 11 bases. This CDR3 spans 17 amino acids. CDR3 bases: TGCGCCAGCAGCCTCTATGTAGGACAGGGCGTTACAGGGCATGCTTTCTTT. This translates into CASSLYVGQGVTGHAFF.

CDR3 in amino acids: CASGDRGNQPQHF. The DNA for the CDR3 is TGTGCCAGCGGGGACAGGGGCAATCAGCCCCAGCATTTT. The V call is TRBV12-3 or TRBV12-4, the J call TRBJ1-5, with 9 bases matching TRBD1. V lost 8 bases and J lost 2; bases outside the gene matches: 1. This CDR3 spans 13 amino acids.

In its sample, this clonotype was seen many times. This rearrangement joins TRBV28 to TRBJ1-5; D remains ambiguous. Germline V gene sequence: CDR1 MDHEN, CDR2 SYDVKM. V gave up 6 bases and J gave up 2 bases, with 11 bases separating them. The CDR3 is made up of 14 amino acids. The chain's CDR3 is CASSFTGGNQPQHF. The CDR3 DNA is TGTGCCAGCAGCTTTACGGGCGGCAATCAGCCCCAGCATTTT.